This T cell receptor beta chain is drawn from a study of T cell changes during pregnancy in multiple sclerosis. Looked up from germline, CDR1 is MNHEY and CDR2 is SVGAGI. This CDR3 has 15 amino acids. V was shortened by 0 bases and J by 8 bases, with 13 bases between the two germline ends. Clones were sequenced by immunoSEQ multiplex PCR, and TCRdb holds only the in-frame ones, with some missing. The sample shows about 87,000 clones, 80% to 95% of them seen only once. The sample here was peripheral blood, taken in the third trimester of pregnancy. The gene calls are TRBV6-5 and TRBJ1-4; D unresolved. The receptor was isolated from a female donor in good health, enrolled as a control in a pregnancy study. The CDR3 sequence: CASSYSSIKREKLFF. In DNA form, the CDR3 reads TGTGCCAGCAGTTACTCTTCAATCAAGAGGGAAAAACTGTTTTTT.